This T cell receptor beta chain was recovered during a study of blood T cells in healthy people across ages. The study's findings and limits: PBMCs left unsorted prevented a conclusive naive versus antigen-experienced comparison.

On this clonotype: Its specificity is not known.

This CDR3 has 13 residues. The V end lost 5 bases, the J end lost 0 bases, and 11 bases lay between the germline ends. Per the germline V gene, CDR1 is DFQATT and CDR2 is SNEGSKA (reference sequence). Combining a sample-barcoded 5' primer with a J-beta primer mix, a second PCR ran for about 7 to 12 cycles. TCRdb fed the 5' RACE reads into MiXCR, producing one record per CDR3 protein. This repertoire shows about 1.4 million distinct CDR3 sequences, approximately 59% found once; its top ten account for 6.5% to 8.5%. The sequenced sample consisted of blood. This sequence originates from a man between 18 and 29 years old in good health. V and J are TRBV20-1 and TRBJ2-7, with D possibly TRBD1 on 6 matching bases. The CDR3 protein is CSALTGHSYEQYF. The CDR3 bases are TGCAGTGCTCTCACAGGGCACTCCTACGAGCAGTACTTC.